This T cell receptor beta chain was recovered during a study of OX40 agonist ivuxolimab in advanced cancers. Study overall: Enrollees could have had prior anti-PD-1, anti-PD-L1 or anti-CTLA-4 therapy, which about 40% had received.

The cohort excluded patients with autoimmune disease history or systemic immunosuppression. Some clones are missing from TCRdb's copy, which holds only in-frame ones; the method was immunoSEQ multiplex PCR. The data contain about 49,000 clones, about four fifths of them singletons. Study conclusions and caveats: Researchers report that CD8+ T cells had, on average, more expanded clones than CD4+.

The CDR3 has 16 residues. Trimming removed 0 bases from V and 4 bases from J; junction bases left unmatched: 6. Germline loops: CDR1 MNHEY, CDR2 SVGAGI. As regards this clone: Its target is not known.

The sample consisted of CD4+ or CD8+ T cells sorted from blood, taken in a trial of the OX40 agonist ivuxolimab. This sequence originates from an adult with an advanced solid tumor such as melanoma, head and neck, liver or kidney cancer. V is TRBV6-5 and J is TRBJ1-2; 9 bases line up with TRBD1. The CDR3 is CASSYSRTGEGYGYTF. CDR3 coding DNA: TGTGCCAGCAGTTACTCGCGGACAGGGGAGGGCTATGGCTACACCTTC.